A single sample is the source of the 32 T cell receptor beta chains below, sequenced in a study of shared clonotypes between healthy human individuals. The protocol was immunoSEQ multiplex PCR, while the TCRdb copy is restricted to in-frame clones and leaves out a portion. This table holds 1,400,000 or so clones, 98% to 99% found once. Sequenced: naive CD4+ T cells sorted from blood. The subset here: CD45RA+ positively selected. The receptors originated from a man aged 25-40 years in good health.

This clone was detected only once. This rearrangement joins TRBV7-2 to TRBJ2-1; TRBD2 agrees at 8 bases. There are 14 residues in the CDR3. Germline loops: CDR1 SGHTA, CDR2 FQGNSA. The V segment lost 1 base and the J segment 7 bases; nucleotides outside the gene matches: 3. CDR3 sequence (DNA): TGTGCCAGCAGCTTAGAAATAGCGGGGAATGAGCAGTTCTTC. Encoded protein: CASSLEIAGNEQFF.

This chain uses TRBV19 with TRBJ2-7, with TRBD1 identical over 7 bases. Germline V lookup: CDR1 LNHDA, CDR2 SQIVND (reference sequence). There are 13 residues in the CDR3. With 6 bases clipped from V and 9 bases from J, the junction kept 11 bases outside the gene matches. CDR3 bases: TGTGCCAGTAGGATGACAGGGAGCGGCTGGCAGTACTTC. Protein product: CASRMTGSGWQYF.

The V call is TRBV6-1, the J call TRBJ1-5; no clear D gene. Per germline, CDR1 MNHNS and CDR2 SASEGT. The CDR3 sequence is 15 residues long. The V end was cut by 2 bases, the J end by 2 bases, with 10 bases between. The CDR3 is CASSENSLGNQPQHF. The CDR3 nucleotides read TGTGCCAGCAGTGAAAATTCCCTTGGCAATCAGCCCCAGCATTTT.

The chain has TRBV28 and TRBJ1-4, with D possibly matching TRBD1 (6 bases). The CDR3 has 17 amino acids. From germline, CDR1 is MDHEN and CDR2 SYDVKM. V was clipped by 4 bases and J by 10 bases, with 25 bases between them. CDR3 bases: TGTGCCAGCAGTTGTATCGGGGGCACCGGGTTGTGTGGAAAACTGTTTTTT. This sequence encodes CASSCIGGTGLCGKLFF.

In the case of this clone: Other DNA sequences in this sample translate to the same CDR3. The chain is built from TRBV9 and TRBJ1-1; unclear D gene. Germline lookup yields CDR1 SGDLS and CDR2 YYNGEE. The CDR3 totals 13 residues. The ends were cut back, 0 bases at V and 2 bases at J, with 5 bases in the middle. CDR3: CASSVVTNTEAFF. CDR3 nucleotides: TGTGCCAGCAGCGTAGTGACCAACACTGAAGCTTTCTTT.

The chain links TRBV30 to TRBJ1-5, with TRBD1 as a possible D gene (5 bases). Germline assignment: CDR1 GTSNPN and CDR2 SVGIG (reference sequence). The V gene lost 4 bases and the J gene lost 2 bases, with 9 bases spanning the gap. The length of the CDR3 is 13 residues. CDR3 DNA sequence: TGTGCCTGGACCGGCAGGGGCAATCAGCCCCAGCATTTT. Protein: CAWTGRGNQPQHF. Drawing the rest from reference TRBV30 and TRBJ1-5, the complete variable domain is SQTIHQWPATLVQPVGSPLSLECTVEGTSNPNLYWYRQAAGRGLQLLFYSVGIGQISSEVPQNLSASRPQDRQFILSSKKLLLSDSGFYLCAWTGRGNQPQHFGDGTRLSIL.

The chain recombines TRBV10-2 with TRBJ1-3; D is unresolved. Trimming removed 3 bases from V and 1 base from J, with 4 bases in between. Looked up from germline, CDR1 is WSHSY and CDR2 is SAAADI. This CDR3 region has 13 residues. CDR3 in amino acids: CASSDRSGNTIYF. Here the CDR3 DNA reads TGCGCCAGCAGTGACAGGTCTGGAAACACCATATATTTT.

This chain links TRBV5-1 with TRBJ2-1; 10 bases match TRBD1. The V and J ends lost 2 bases and 9 bases, in that order; junction bases with no gene match: 8. Germline-derived CDR1 and CDR2 are SGHRS and YFSETQ. The CDR3 totals 15 residues. CDR3 coding DNA: TGCGCCAGCAGCTTACCGGGACAGGGGCATCTTGAGCAGTTCTTC. Its translation is CASSLPGQGHLEQFF.

The V and J genes are TRBV7-2 and TRBJ2-7, with 10 bases identical to TRBD2. This CDR3 has 15 residues. Germline V gene lookup returns CDR1 SGHTA and CDR2 FQGNSA. Losses at the gene ends were 4 bases for V and 4 bases for J; bases not matched to a gene: 7. The CDR3 loop is CASSSSGSIAYEQYF. The DNA for the CDR3 is TGTGCCAGCAGCTCTAGCGGGAGTATAGCGTACGAGCAGTACTTC.

The J gene is TRBJ2-7, the V gene TRBV11-2; D perhaps matches TRBD2 (6 bases). V lost 2 bases and J lost 3, with 11 bases in between. The CDR3 loop spans 14 amino acids. CDR1 is SGHAT, CDR2 FQNNGV, per germline. In DNA, the CDR3 is TGTGCCAGCAGCTTACTAGCGAACCTCTACGAGCAGTACTTC. Protein: CASSLLANLYEQYF.

This clone was recorded only once. This chain connects TRBV2 to TRBJ1-5; 9 nucleotides match TRBD1. The CDR3 is 14 amino acids. The ends lost 9 bases at V and 5 bases at J; junction bases unmatched: 8. CDR1 is SNHLY and CDR2 is FYNNEI in the germline V gene. DNA of the CDR3: TGTGCCAGTCAGGACAGGGGAAGGGATCAGCCCCAGCATTTT. Translating it yields CASQDRGRDQPQHF.

J is TRBJ1-2 and V is TRBV6-1; no clear D. Trimming pared 2 bases from V and 5 bases from J, leaving 6 bases between. The germline V gene has CDR1 MNHNS and CDR2 SASEGT. This CDR3 spans 12 amino acids. The CDR3 DNA follows: TGTGCCAGCAGTGAACAGCGATATGGCTACACCTTC. Its translation is CASSEQRYGYTF.

The chain uses TRBV5-4 and TRBJ2-1; 14 bases agree with TRBD2. The germline CDR1 and CDR2 sequences are SGHNT and YYREEE (reference sequence). This CDR3 spans 14 amino acids. V gave up 4 bases and J gave up 9 bases; unmatched junction bases: 3. DNA of the CDR3: TGTGCCAGCAGCGGCGGACTAGCGGGAGGTGAGCAGTTCTTC. Protein sequence: CASSGGLAGGEQFF.

V is TRBV25-1 and J is TRBJ2-5, with 8 positions matching TRBD2. The CDR3 has 15 amino acids. Germline trimming cut 2 bases from V and 3 bases from J; bases unmatched to any gene: 5. CDR1 is MGHDK and CDR2 is SYGVNS in the germline V gene. The CDR3 is CASSEPGGAEETQYF. For the CDR3, the DNA is TGTGCCAGCAGTGAACCGGGGGGGGCCGAAGAGACCCAGTACTTC.

In DNA form, the CDR3 reads TGCAGCGCCCAACAGGGTCCGGGACTTGTCTACAATGAGCAGTTCTTC. Protein product: CSAQQGPGLVYNEQFF. This sequence joins TRBV29-1 and TRBJ2-1; either TRBD1 or TRBD2 may fit D (6 bases each). The CDR3 spans 16 residues. V was pared by 7 bases and J by 3 bases, with 22 bases between. Germline-derived CDR1 and CDR2 are SQVTM and ANQGSEA.

V is TRBV28 and J is TRBJ1-2; D remains ambiguous. The V end was cut by 6 bases, the J end by 8 bases, with 13 bases between. From germline, CDR1 is MDHEN and CDR2 SYDVKM. CDR3 length equals 12 residues. Written as DNA, the CDR3 is TGTGCCAGCAGCGATGCGAATATAGGCTACACCTTC. Protein product: CASSDANIGYTF.

The rearrangement joins TRBV19 to TRBJ1-1, with D unclear. The CDR3 extends over 15 amino acids. The V and J ends lost 1 base and 1 base respectively, with 10 bases between them. Germline V gene sequence: CDR1 LNHDA, CDR2 SQIVND (reference sequence). CDR3 nucleotides: TGTGCCAGTAGTATAGCGGCGGTCACGAACACTGAAGCTTTCTTT. It translates to CASSIAAVTNTEAFF.

The J gene is TRBJ2-7, the V gene TRBV9; D gene uncertain. V lost 4 bases and J lost 2, with 13 bases in between. CDR1 is SGDLS and CDR2 is YYNGEE in the germline V gene. The CDR3 spans 14 residues. CDR3: CASSPTLPPYEQYF. Here the CDR3 DNA reads TGTGCCAGCAGCCCTACCCTTCCTCCCTACGAGCAGTACTTC.

In DNA form, the CDR3 reads TGCGCCAGCAGCCTGTCTACTAGCGGGAGTTACGAGCAGTACTTC. This codes for CASSLSTSGSYEQYF. This chain joins TRBV4-1 and TRBJ2-7; 11 bases align to TRBD2. Germline-derived CDR1 and CDR2 are MGHRA and YSYEKL. There are 15 residues in the CDR3. The V and J ends lost 4 bases and 4 bases, in that order; junction bases with no gene match: 6.

The V call is TRBV7-8, the J call TRBJ2-7; 13 bases match TRBD2. Germline V gene lookup returns CDR1 SGHVS and CDR2 FQNEAQ. The trim removed 4 bases at V and 6 bases at J, leaving 12 bases unmatched. The CDR3 loop spans 17 amino acids. The CDR3 nucleotides are TGTGCCAGCAGCTCCTTTCTACTAGCGGGAGGGCCAGCCGAGCAGTACTTC. Protein sequence: CASSSFLLAGGPAEQYF.

The chain joins TRBV30 to TRBJ2-3; 7 nucleotides align to TRBD1. Trimming removed 0 bases from V and 3 bases from J; junction bases left unmatched: 12. This CDR3 has 17 residues. The V gene's germline CDR1 is GTSNPN and CDR2 SVGIG (reference sequence). CDR3 residues: CAWSVPGTVAWTDTQYF. The DNA for the CDR3 is TGTGCCTGGAGTGTACCGGGGACAGTTGCTTGGACAGATACGCAGTATTTT.

This chain connects TRBV10-3 to TRBJ1-1, with D perhaps matching TRBD1 (6 bases). Germline-derived CDR1 and CDR2 are ENHRY and SYGVKD. There are 11 residues in the CDR3. Trimming took off 5 bases at V and 11 bases at J, with 12 bases between the two ends. The CDR3 reads CAISPGAQAFF. CDR3 nucleotide sequence: TGTGCCATCAGTCCGGGGGCACAGGCTTTCTTT.

The chain has TRBV27 and TRBJ1-4, with 7 bases identical to TRBD1. V was pared by 8 bases and J by 5 bases, with 8 bases of the junction left unmatched. Per the germline V gene, CDR1 is MNHEY and CDR2 is SMNVEV (reference sequence). This CDR3 contains 14 residues. The DNA of the CDR3 is TGTGCCAGCCATCCGACAGGGTTAAATGAAAAACTGTTTTTT. Its protein is CASHPTGLNEKLFF.

V is TRBV29-1 and J is TRBJ1-1; the match to TRBD1 covers 7 bases. The CDR3 sequence is 11 residues long. Germline CDR1 is SQVTM and CDR2 is ANQGSEA. J gave up 10 bases and V 4 bases, and 6 bases lay outside the gene matches. The chain's CDR3 is CSVGGGAGAFF. The CDR3 nucleotides are TGCAGCGTTGGAGGGGGCGCAGGAGCTTTCTTT.

This rearrangement joins TRBV29-1 to TRBJ1-1; no firm D call. The germline V gene encodes CDR1 SQVTM and CDR2 ANQGSEA. V lost 7 bases and J lost 5, with 14 bases in between. This CDR3 has 12 amino acids. The CDR3 spells CSAQRGGTEAFF. The CDR3 nucleotides read TGCAGCGCACAGAGAGGTGGGACTGAAGCTTTCTTT.

This sequence joins TRBV29-1 and TRBJ2-6, with 8 bases identical to TRBD1. V lost 6 bases and J lost 1; bases outside the gene matches: 5. Germline CDR1 reads SQVTM; CDR2 reads ANQGSEA. This CDR3 spans 15 amino acids. CDR3 region: CSVRQGKSGANVLTF. CDR3 bases: TGCAGCGTGCGACAGGGGAAGTCTGGGGCCAACGTCCTGACTTTC.

The rearrangement links TRBV2 to TRBJ1-2, with D uncertain. The CDR3 loop spans 10 amino acids. Germline V gene lookup returns CDR1 SNHLY and CDR2 FYNNEI. The V end lost 3 bases, the J end lost 6 bases, and 2 bases lay between the germline ends. The CDR3 sequence is CASSDNGYTF. CDR3 bases: TGTGCCAGCAGTGACAATGGCTACACCTTC.

V and J are TRBV7-8 and TRBJ2-7; TRBD1 might be the D (5 bases). V lost 2 bases, J lost 3 bases, and 20 bases lay in between. The CDR3 sequence is 17 residues long. Germline V gene lookup returns CDR1 SGHVS and CDR2 FQNEAQ. This CDR3 reads CASSLFPPDRGRYEQYF. As DNA, the CDR3 is TGTGCCAGCAGCTTATTCCCACCGGATAGGGGCCGCTACGAGCAGTACTTC.

The V gene is TRBV7-2, the J gene TRBJ2-3; 9 nucleotides match TRBD2. The V segment lost 5 bases and the J segment 2 bases; nucleotides outside the gene matches: 5. CDR1 is SGHTA and CDR2 is FQGNSA in the germline V gene. The CDR3 loop spans 15 amino acids. CDR3 protein: CASSVTSGITDTQYF. CDR3 sequence (DNA): TGTGCCAGCAGCGTGACTAGCGGCATCACAGATACGCAGTATTTT.

The chain recombines TRBV14 with TRBJ2-1; no reliable D call. V lost 2 bases and J lost 4, with 9 bases in between. The CDR3 is 14 amino acids. CDR1 and CDR2 (germline): SGHDN, FVKESK. The CDR3 region has the DNA TGTGCCAGCAGCCAACTCGTTCGTTACAATGAGCAGTTCTTC. It is translated as CASSQLVRYNEQFF.

The chain uses TRBV18 and TRBJ2-3, with D possibly being TRBD2 (5 bases). The germline V and J ends were trimmed by 4 bases and 1 base, with 9 bases remaining between them. Germline V gene data show CDR1 as KGHSH and CDR2 as LQKENI. There are 14 residues in the CDR3. CDR3 in amino acids: CASSQDWGTDTQYF. CDR3 nucleotides: TGTGCCAGCTCACAGGACTGGGGCACAGATACGCAGTATTTT.

For this clone: Mismatch with germline at one junction end may stem from a read error. J is TRBJ2-7 and V is TRBV7-9, with 9 bases identical to TRBD1. This CDR3 spans 15 amino acids. CDR1 and CDR2 (germline): SEHNR, FQNEAQ (reference sequence). In DNA form, the CDR3 reads TGTGCCAGCAGCCTAGCCGGGACAGGGTCACTCGAGCAGTACTTC. Translation gives CASSLAGTGSLEQYF.